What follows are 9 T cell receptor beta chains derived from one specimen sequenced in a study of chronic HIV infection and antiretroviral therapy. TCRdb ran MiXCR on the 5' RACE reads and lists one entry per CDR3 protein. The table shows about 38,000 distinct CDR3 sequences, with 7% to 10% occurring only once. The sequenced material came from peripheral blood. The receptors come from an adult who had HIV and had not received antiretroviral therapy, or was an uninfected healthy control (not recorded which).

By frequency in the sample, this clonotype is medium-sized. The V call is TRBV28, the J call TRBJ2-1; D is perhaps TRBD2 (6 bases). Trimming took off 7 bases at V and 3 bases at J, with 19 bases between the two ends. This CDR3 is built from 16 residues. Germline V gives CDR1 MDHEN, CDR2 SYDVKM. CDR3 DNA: TGTGCCAGCAATCCTCCCGGGACTCGAGGCTACAATGAGCAGTTCTTC. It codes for CASNPPGTRGYNEQFF.

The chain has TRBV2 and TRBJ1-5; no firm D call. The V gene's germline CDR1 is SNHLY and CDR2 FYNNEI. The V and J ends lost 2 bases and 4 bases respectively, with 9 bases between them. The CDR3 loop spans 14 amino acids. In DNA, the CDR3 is TGTGCCAGCAGTGAAACGTCGAGTAATCAGCCCCAGCATTTT. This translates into CASSETSSNQPQHF.

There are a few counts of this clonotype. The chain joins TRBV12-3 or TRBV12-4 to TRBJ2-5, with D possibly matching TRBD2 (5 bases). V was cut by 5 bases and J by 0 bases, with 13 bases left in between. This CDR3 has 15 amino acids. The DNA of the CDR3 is TGTGCCAGCAGTCCCCTTGGGAGTAACCAAGAGACCCAGTACTTC. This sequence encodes CASSPLGSNQETQYF.

CDR3 DNA: TGCAGTGCCAGGGACAGGGGGACTGAAGCTTTCTTT. This gives the protein CSARDRGTEAFF. The chain has TRBV20-1 and TRBJ1-1; the match to TRBD1 covers 11 bases. The CDR3 is made up of 12 amino acids. Germline V gene data show CDR1 as DFQATT and CDR2 as SNEGSKA (reference sequence). Trimming removed 6 bases from V and 5 bases from J; junction bases left unmatched: 2.

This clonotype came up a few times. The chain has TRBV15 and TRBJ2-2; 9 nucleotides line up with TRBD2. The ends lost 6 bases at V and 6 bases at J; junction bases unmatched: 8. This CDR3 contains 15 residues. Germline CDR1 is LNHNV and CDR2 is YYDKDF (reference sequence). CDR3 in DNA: TGTGCCACCAGGACGGGACTAGCTGGTGCCGGGGAGCTGTTTTTT. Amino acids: CATRTGLAGAGELFF.

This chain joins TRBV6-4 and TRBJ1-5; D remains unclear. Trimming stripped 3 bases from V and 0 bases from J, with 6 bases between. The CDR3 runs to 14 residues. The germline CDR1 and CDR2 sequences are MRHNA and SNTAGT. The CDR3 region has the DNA TGTGCCAGCAGTGAGGGATATAGCAATCAGCCCCAGCATTTT. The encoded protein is CASSEGYSNQPQHF.

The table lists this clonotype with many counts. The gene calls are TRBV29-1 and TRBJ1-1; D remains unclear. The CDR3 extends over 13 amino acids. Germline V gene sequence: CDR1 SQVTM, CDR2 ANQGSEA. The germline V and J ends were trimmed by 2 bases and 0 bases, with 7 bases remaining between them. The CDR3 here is CSVETILNTEAFF. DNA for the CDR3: TGCAGCGTTGAAACTATTTTGAACACTGAAGCTTTCTTT. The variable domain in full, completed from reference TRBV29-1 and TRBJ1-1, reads SAVISQKPSRDICQRGTSLTIQCQVDSQVTMMFWYRQQPGQSLTLIATANQGSEATYESGFVIDKFPISRPNLTFSTLTVSNMSPEDSSIYLCSVETILNTEAFFGQGTRLTVV.

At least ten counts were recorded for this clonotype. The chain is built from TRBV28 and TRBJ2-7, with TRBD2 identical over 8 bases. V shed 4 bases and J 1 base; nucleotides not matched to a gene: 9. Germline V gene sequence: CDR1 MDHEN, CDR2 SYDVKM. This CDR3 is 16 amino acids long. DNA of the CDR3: TGTGCCAGCAGTTCCCCAGGGACTAGTAGATCCTACGAGCAGTACTTC. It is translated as CASSSPGTSRSYEQYF.

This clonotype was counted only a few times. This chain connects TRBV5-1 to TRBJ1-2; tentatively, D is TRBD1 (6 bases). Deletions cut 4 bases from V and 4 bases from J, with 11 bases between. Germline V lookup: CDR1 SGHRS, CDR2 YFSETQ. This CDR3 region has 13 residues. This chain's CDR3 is CASSPLDSYGYTF. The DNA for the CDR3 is TGCGCCAGCAGCCCTCTGGACAGCTATGGCTACACCTTC.